A selection of T cell receptor beta chains follows, all from one sample in a study of beta chain features in type 1 diabetes. Method: immunoSEQ multiplex PCR; TCRdb's copy keeps in-frame clones and lacks some. The sample gives around 310,000 clones, more than 9.5% of which show up once; more than 0.015% is in the top ten. The sample taken for sequencing was naive CD4+ T cells from blood. These receptors all come from a woman in her twenties or thirties in good health. CDR3s include the opening cysteine and the closing phenylalanine or tryptophan. The D gene is left open where the match is weak. Clone size, where shown, is once, few, many, or a class for clones that have expanded.

J	V	size	D	CDR3	DNA
TRBJ2-5	TRBV25-1	-	-	CASSRLGQETQYF	TGTGCCAGCAGTCGTCTCGGCCAAGAGACCCAGTACTTC
TRBJ2-2	TRBV28	-	-	CASRPDWNMNTGELFF	TGTGCCAGCAGACCCGACTGGAATATGAACACCGGGGAGCTGTTTTTT
TRBJ1-1	TRBV11-2	few	-	CASSLDRAEAFF	TGTGCCAGCAGCTTAGACCGAGCTGAAGCTTTCTTT
TRBJ2-5	TRBV7-8	-	-	CASSLGKTIFQETQYF	TGTGCCAGCAGCTTAGGGAAGACTATTTTCCAAGAGACCCAGTACTTC
TRBJ2-7	TRBV30	once	TRBD2	CAWSVLAGALGEQYF	TGTGCCTGGAGTGTTTTAGCGGGAGCCCTCGGCGAGCAGTACTTC
TRBJ1-1	TRBV6-6	-	TRBD1	CAIRQGAMNTEAFF	TGTGCCATCCGACAGGGGGCTATGAACACTGAAGCTTTCTTT
TRBJ2-1	TRBV9	-	-	CASSVVSGSLTSNNEQFF	TGTGCCAGCAGCGTAGTATCCGGGAGCCTCACTTCAAACAATGAGCAGTTCTTC
TRBJ2-1	TRBV4-3	few	TRBD2	CASSQDTAGVSNEQFF	TGCGCCAGCAGCCAAGATACAGCGGGAGTGAGTAATGAGCAGTTCTTC
TRBJ2-7	TRBV4-3	few	TRBD1	CASSQLTGDEQYF	TGCGCCAGCAGCCAGTTAACAGGGGACGAGCAGTACTTC
TRBJ2-7	TRBV27	-	TRBD1	CASSHGQARSYEQYF	TGTGCCAGCAGCCACGGACAGGCTCGCAGTTACGAGCAGTACTTC
TRBJ2-2	TRBV4-3	-	TRBD1	CASSQQGAGTGELFF	TGCGCCAGCAGCCAACAGGGGGCGGGCACCGGGGAGCTGTTTTTT
TRBJ2-1	TRBV29-1	-	TRBD2	CSVEGGLAGSSYNEQFF	TGCAGCGTTGAAGGGGGGCTAGCGGGATCCTCCTACAATGAGCAGTTCTTC
TRBJ2-7	TRBV6-5	few	-	CASSYSPGAHDEQYF	TGTGCCAGCAGTTACTCTCCGGGAGCACACGACGAGCAGTACTTC
TRBJ2-7	TRBV15	-	-	CATSRPGVKAEQYF	TGTGCCACCAGCAGACCGGGAGTCAAGGCCGAGCAGTACTTC
TRBJ2-4	TRBV6-5	-	TRBD1	CASGQGAAKNIQYF	TGTGCCAGCGGTCAGGGGGCAGCCAAAAACATTCAGTACTTC
TRBJ2-5	TRBV2	-	TRBD2	CASRGGEVETQYF	TGTGCCAGCAGGGGGGGGGAGGTGGAGACCCAGTACTTC
TRBJ1-2	TRBV29-1	few	TRBD1	CSSRGTGVYGYTF	TGCAGCTCGCGCGGAACAGGGGTCTATGGCTACACCTTC
TRBJ2-7	TRBV5-1	few	TRBD2	CASSLTGTGTRFSYEQYF	TGCGCCAGCAGCCTGACAGGAACCGGGACTAGGTTCTCCTACGAGCAGTACTTC
TRBJ2-2	TRBV5-1	-	-	CASSLGQLNTGELFF	TGCGCCAGCAGCTTGGGACAGCTGAACACCGGGGAGCTGTTTTTT
TRBJ1-5	TRBV30	-	-	CAWGDRNQPQHF	TGTGCCTGGGGCGACAGGAATCAGCCCCAGCATTTT
TRBJ1-1	TRBV6-5	-	TRBD1	CASSSTGMNTEAFF	TGTGCCAGCAGTTCGACAGGGATGAACACTGAAGCTTTCTTT
TRBJ2-3	TRBV28	few	-	CASSLDYLDTQYF	TGTGCCAGCAGTTTGGACTATCTCGATACGCAGTATTTT
TRBJ1-1	TRBV28	-	TRBD1	CASSAPPGGNTEAFF	TGTGCCAGCAGTGCGCCTCCAGGGGGAAACACTGAAGCTTTCTTT
TRBJ2-7	TRBV28	-	-	CASAGRTAVYEQYF	TGTGCCAGCGCGGGACGGACGGCAGTTTACGAGCAGTACTTC
TRBJ2-1	TRBV14	few	TRBD1	CASSQVGGTKYNEQFF	TGTGCCAGCAGCCAAGTAGGGGGCACCAAATACAATGAGCAGTTCTTC
TRBJ1-1	TRBV5-4	few	TRBD1	CASSYRDREGAEAFF	TGTGCCAGCAGCTACCGGGACAGGGAAGGGGCTGAAGCTTTCTTT
TRBJ1-5	TRBV30	-	-	CAWSVTGNQPQHF	TGTGCCTGGAGTGTAACGGGAAATCAGCCCCAGCATTTT
TRBJ2-5	TRBV6-1	-	TRBD1	CASDRGGRETQYF	TGTGCCAGCGACAGGGGCGGTCGGGAGACCCAGTACTTC
TRBJ2-5	TRBV19	few	-	CASSHTSGETQYF	TGTGCCAGTAGTCATACCTCGGGAGAGACCCAGTACTTC
TRBJ1-5	TRBV7-2	-	-	CASSSNRGANQPQHF	TGTGCCAGCAGCTCTAATCGGGGAGCCAATCAGCCCCAGCATTTT
TRBJ2-7	TRBV29-1	-	-	CSLRIYGEQYF	TGCAGCCTACGCATATACGGCGAGCAGTACTTC
TRBJ2-1	TRBV11-2	few	-	CASSSKDSRGWYEQFF	TGTGCCAGCAGCTCGAAAGACTCCCGAGGCTGGTATGAGCAGTTCTTC
TRBJ1-3	TRBV7-9	-	-	CASSPSKDGSGNTIYF	TGTGCCAGCAGCCCTAGCAAAGACGGATCTGGAAACACCATATATTTT
TRBJ2-3	TRBV18	-	TRBD2	CASSPGVTSGSMVGTDTQYF	TGTGCCAGCTCACCCGGAGTTACTAGCGGGAGTATGGTGGGCACAGATACGCAGTATTTT
TRBJ2-7	TRBV25-1	few	-	CASSGRQANTYEQYF	TGTGCCAGCAGTGGACGACAGGCGAACACCTACGAGCAGTACTTC
TRBJ2-7	TRBV18	-	TRBD1	CASSPPGTGGSYEQYF	TGTGCCAGCTCACCCCCCGGGACAGGGGGCTCCTACGAGCAGTACTTC
TRBJ1-1	TRBV29-1	-	-	CSVEDVHRADHITAFF	TGCAGCGTTGAAGACGTACACAGGGCCGATCACATTACAGCTTTCTTT
TRBJ2-7	TRBV19	few	TRBD2	CASSIQGTSGSSGEQYF	TGTGCCAGTAGTATCCAGGGGACTAGCGGGAGTTCTGGCGAGCAGTACTTC
TRBJ1-2	TRBV27	-	-	CASSFDRKIGYTF	TGTGCCAGCAGTTTTGACAGGAAAATTGGCTACACCTTC
TRBJ2-3	TRBV7-2	-	TRBD2	CASSPGGDIYTDTQYF	TGTGCCAGCAGCCCGGGGGGGGATATATACACAGATACGCAGTATTTT
TRBJ2-3	TRBV30	few	-	CAEGPGGTDTQYF	TGTGCCGAGGGCCCGGGAGGCACAGATACGCAGTATTTT
TRBJ2-7	TRBV18	few	-	CASSPGPGSGEQYF	TGTGCCAGCTCACCAGGACCCGGTAGCGGCGAGCAGTACTTC
TRBJ2-3	TRBV9	-	-	CASSLGPPDTQYF	TGTGCCAGCAGCCTGGGGCCGCCAGATACGCAGTATTTT
TRBJ2-2	TRBV4-3	-	-	CASRLLDAPNTGELFF	TGCGCCAGCAGACTACTAGACGCACCGAACACCGGGGAGCTGTTTTTT
TRBJ2-1	TRBV4-3	few	TRBD2	CASSQDLVGRASNEQFF	TGCGCCAGCAGCCAAGATCTGGTCGGGAGGGCGTCGAATGAGCAGTTCTTC
TRBJ1-2	TRBV27	-	TRBD1	CASSLWDSQTNYGYTF	TGTGCCAGCAGTTTATGGGACAGTCAGACTAACTATGGCTACACCTTC
TRBJ2-3	TRBV7-3	few	TRBD1	CASSLFGTGDDTQYF	TGTGCCAGCAGCTTATTCGGGACAGGGGATGATACGCAGTATTTT
TRBJ1-1	TRBV10-3	few	-	CATLFEGYTEAFF	TGTGCCACCCTGTTTGAGGGATACACTGAAGCTTTCTTT
TRBJ1-2	TRBV4-3	few	-	CASSQDTQDNYGYTF	TGCGCCAGCAGCCAAGATACCCAGGATAACTATGGCTACACCTTC
TRBJ2-3	TRBV15	-	-	CATSMLSGKRYF	TGTGCCACCAGCATGCTTAGCGGTAAAAGGTATTTT
TRBJ2-5	TRBV29-1	-	-	CSVGREEETQYF	TGCAGCGTTGGCAGGGAGGAAGAGACCCAGTACTTC
TRBJ1-4	TRBV18	-	-	CASSQPGGDDEKLFF	TGTGCCAGCTCCCAACCCGGGGGAGACGATGAAAAACTGTTTTTT
TRBJ2-5	TRBV9	-	-	CASSVAGEKETQYF	TGTGCCAGCAGCGTAGCGGGAGAAAAAGAGACCCAGTACTTC
TRBJ2-7	TRBV6-6	-	TRBD2	CASSSHAAGGHYEQYF	TGTGCCAGCAGTTCCCATGCAGCGGGAGGGCACTACGAGCAGTACTTC
TRBJ2-7	TRBV29-1	few	TRBD2	CSARGETLGEQYF	TGCAGCGCCCGGGGGGAAACCCTGGGCGAGCAGTACTTC
TRBJ1-5	TRBV28	few	TRBD1	CASSSPTGGNQPQHF	TGTGCCAGCAGTTCCCCGACAGGGGGCAATCAGCCCCAGCATTTT
TRBJ1-1	TRBV7-9	few	-	CASSLDLGVGAFF	TGTGCCAGCAGCTTAGACCTCGGGGTGGGTGCTTTCTTT
TRBJ1-2	TRBV6-6	-	TRBD1	CASSSRDRVVYTF	TGTGCCAGCAGTTCCCGGGACAGGGTCGTCTACACCTTC
TRBJ2-6	TRBV5-1	-	-	CASSLVSRSSSGANVLTF	TGCGCCAGCAGCTTGGTGTCCAGGTCAAGCTCTGGGGCCAACGTCCTGACTTTC
TRBJ2-3	TRBV4-3	-	TRBD1	CASSQDLGDRGLSDTQYF	TGCGCCAGCAGCCAAGATCTAGGGGACAGGGGTCTTTCAGATACGCAGTATTTT